One and the same sample provided the 12 T cell receptor beta chains below, sequenced in a study of beta chain features in type 1 diabetes. Investigators reverse transcribed all isolated RNA, so they sequenced expressed TCRB transcripts. Produced via immunoSEQ multiplex PCR; TCRdb's table is partial and in-frame only. The sample shows roughly 230,000 clones, 9.6% of them seen only once. The sample taken for sequencing was naive CD4+ T cells from blood. The receptors stem from a woman aged 18 to 35 in good health.

In its sample, this clone was seen a few times. The rearrangement uses TRBV10-3 and TRBJ1-6; D gene unclear. V lost 8 bases and J lost 7, with 15 bases in between. The length of the CDR3 is 14 residues. CDR1 and CDR2 (germline): ENHRY, SYGVKD. CDR3 protein: CAIGIDGSNSPLHF. DNA of the CDR3: TGTGCCATCGGTATCGACGGGTCAAATTCACCCCTCCACTTT.

This clone was picked up a small number of times. The rearrangement joins TRBV7-3 to TRBJ1-1; 8 positions agree with TRBD1. V was pared by 3 bases and J by 1 base, with 1 base of the junction left unmatched. In germline, CDR1 is SGHTA, CDR2 FQGTGA. The CDR3 runs to 14 residues. CDR3 loop: CASSFRGQNTEAFF. CDR3 nucleotide sequence: TGTGCCAGCAGCTTCAGGGGGCAGAACACTGAAGCTTTCTTT.

The rearrangement uses TRBV6-5 and TRBJ2-1; D might be TRBD2 (5 bases). This CDR3 is 15 amino acids long. Germline V gives CDR1 MNHEY, CDR2 SVGAGI. With 4 bases removed from V and 0 bases from J, the gap between germline ends came to 10 bases. The CDR3 DNA follows: TGTGCCAGCAGTTCCACACTAGGCTCCTACAATGAGCAGTTCTTC. Its translation is CASSSTLGSYNEQFF.

The J gene is TRBJ2-5, the V gene TRBV10-3, with 7 bases lining up with TRBD1. The junction had 9 bases not matched to a gene; V was cut back by 6 bases and J by 5 bases. Germline assignment: CDR1 ENHRY and CDR2 SYGVKD. This CDR3 comprises 14 residues. CDR3 protein: CAIRQGVGRETQYF. DNA for the CDR3: TGTGCCATCAGGCAGGGGGTCGGTCGGGAGACCCAGTACTTC.

A few counts support this clone. This rearrangement joins TRBV5-6 to TRBJ1-1, with unresolved D. CDR3 length equals 16 residues. Trimming took off 8 bases at V and 0 bases at J, with 20 bases between the two ends. Germline V gene lookup returns CDR1 SGHDT and CDR2 YYEEEE. Here the CDR3 reads CARAPIPLFMNTEAFF. DNA of the CDR3: TGTGCCAGAGCCCCTATCCCCTTATTCATGAACACTGAAGCTTTCTTT.

The chain joins TRBV19 to TRBJ1-1, with 10 positions matching TRBD1. Germline V gene lookup returns CDR1 LNHDA and CDR2 SQIVND (reference sequence). V dropped 5 bases and J dropped 1; count of bases not matched to a gene: 4. This CDR3 has 15 amino acids. The CDR3 sequence: CASSPRDRGNTEAFF. As DNA, the CDR3 is TGTGCCAGTAGTCCCCGGGACAGGGGGAACACTGAAGCTTTCTTT.

This clone was detected a few times. CDR3 nucleotides: TGTGCCATCAGTGCGACTAGCGGGTCCAACAATGAGCAGTTCTTC. As protein: CAISATSGSNNEQFF. The chain is built from TRBV10-3 and TRBJ2-1; 10 nucleotides match TRBD2. Germline CDR1 ENHRY, CDR2 SYGVKD. Trimming at V came to 4 bases and at J to 5 bases, leaving 5 bases not matched to a gene. This CDR3 is 15 amino acids long.

This clone was counted only a few times. The J gene is TRBJ1-1, the V gene TRBV6-5; D remains unclear. The CDR3 spans 12 residues. V was cut by 2 bases and J by 10 bases, with 11 bases left in between. CDR1 is MNHEY, CDR2 SVGAGI, per germline. CDR3 sequence: CASSYNGLGAFF. The CDR3 DNA follows: TGTGCCAGCAGTTACAATGGCCTTGGAGCTTTCTTT.

This clone turned up a few times. V and J are TRBV6-5 and TRBJ2-1; 11 nucleotides align to TRBD2. The J segment lost 8 bases and the V segment lost 8 bases, leaving 8 bases of the junction unmatched. This CDR3 comprises 14 residues. Germline V gene lookup returns CDR1 MNHEY and CDR2 SVGAGI. The DNA for the CDR3 is TGTGCCAGCCAGCCGGCTAGCGGGGGGTATGAGCAGTTCTTC. As protein: CASQPASGGYEQFF.

This rearrangement joins TRBV18 to TRBJ2-1; D not resolved. This CDR3 has 12 amino acids. CDR1 is KGHSH, CDR2 LQKENI, per germline. V lost 1 base and J 12 bases, leaving 10 bases between the germline ends. The CDR3 reads CASSPRPPMQFF. The CDR3 coding sequence is TGTGCCAGCTCACCACGGCCCCCCATGCAGTTCTTC.

V usage is TRBV13 and J usage is TRBJ1-1; a weak D match, TRBD1 (6 bases). CDR1 PRHDT and CDR2 FYEKMQ come from the germline V gene (reference sequence). CDR3 size: 13 residues. V was clipped by 5 bases and J by 5 bases, with 12 bases between them. CDR3 sequence: CASSRYRETEAFF. DNA of the CDR3: TGTGCCAGCAGCCGATACAGGGAAACTGAAGCTTTCTTT.

This clone was observed a few times. The chain combines TRBV10-3 with TRBJ2-7, with 10 nucleotides matching TRBD2. The germline gives CDR1 ENHRY, CDR2 SYGVKD. The CDR3 has 15 residues. Trimming removed 4 bases from V and 0 bases from J; junction bases left unmatched: 3. The CDR3 is CAISVRTSGSYEQYF. The CDR3 nucleotides are TGTGCCATCAGTGTGCGGACTAGCGGCTCCTACGAGCAGTACTTC.